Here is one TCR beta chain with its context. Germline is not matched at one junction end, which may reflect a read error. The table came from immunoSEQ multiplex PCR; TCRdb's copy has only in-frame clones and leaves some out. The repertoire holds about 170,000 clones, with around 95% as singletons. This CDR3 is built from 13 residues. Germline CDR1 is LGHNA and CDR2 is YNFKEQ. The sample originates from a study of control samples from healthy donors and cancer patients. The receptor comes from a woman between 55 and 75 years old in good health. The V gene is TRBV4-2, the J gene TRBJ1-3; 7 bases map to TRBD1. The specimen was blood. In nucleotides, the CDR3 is TGTGCCAGCAGCCAAGGGACAGGAGGTCCTGGGAGTTTT. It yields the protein CASSQGTGGPGSF.